This passage covers 6 T cell receptor beta chains from one sample sequenced in a study of T cell repertoires in cytomegalovirus infection. TCRdb passed the reads through MiXCR, listing each CDR3 protein once. There are around 210,000 distinct CDR3 sequences in the sample; about 5.9% occur only once, and roughly 6.5% lies in the top ten. Source material: PBMCs. All receptors derive from a human donor in good health (CMV status not recorded). Some clones in this sample may be carry-over from other donors' samples.

This clonotype was recorded at least ten times. The chain joins TRBV28 to TRBJ1-2; maybe TRBD1 (5 bases). CDR3 length equals 12 residues. Trimming shortened V by 7 bases and J by 8 bases, and 14 bases separated the two germline ends. The germline V gene has CDR1 MDHEN and CDR2 SYDVKM. As DNA, the CDR3 is TGTGCCAGCATCGGGACGGAGTACGGCTACACCTTC. It specifies CASIGTEYGYTF.

In its sample, this clonotype was seen many times. This rearrangement joins TRBV29-1 to TRBJ2-6, with D possibly TRBD1 on 6 matching bases. The CDR3 consists of 14 residues. V was trimmed by 4 bases and J by 4 bases, leaving 11 bases between them. Germline CDR1 is SQVTM and CDR2 is ANQGSEA. CDR3 protein: CSVAGALGANVLTF. The CDR3 DNA follows: TGCAGCGTTGCAGGGGCCCTGGGGGCCAACGTCCTGACTTTC.

This clonotype was counted many times. J is TRBJ2-7 and V is TRBV30; TRBD1 aligns across 10 bases. CDR1 GTSNPN and CDR2 SVGIG come from the germline V gene (reference sequence). V lost 0 bases to trimming and J lost 0 bases; unmatched junction nucleotides: 8. This CDR3 contains 17 residues. This CDR3 is CAWSVWGTGANSYEQYF. In DNA form, the CDR3 reads TGTGCCTGGAGTGTATGGGGGACAGGGGCCAACTCCTACGAGCAGTACTTC.

This clonotype showed up many times. This chain links TRBV9 with TRBJ1-1; TRBD1 aligns across 9 bases. CDR1 and CDR2 from the germline V gene are SGDLS and YYNGEE. V was pared by 3 bases and J by 1 base, with 7 bases of the junction left unmatched. The CDR3 runs 16 residues. The CDR3 protein is CASSDDPGQGNTEAFF. The CDR3 DNA sequence: TGTGCCAGCAGCGACGACCCGGGACAGGGGAACACTGAAGCTTTCTTT.

This clonotype was seen at least ten times. The chain combines TRBV25-1 with TRBJ1-1; D possibly corresponds to TRBD1 (6 bases). V lost 6 bases to trimming and J lost 1 base, with 9 bases between them. CDR1 is MGHDK and CDR2 is SYGVNS in the germline V gene. This CDR3 region has 13 residues. This CDR3 reads CASRDSPNTEAFF. Written as DNA, the CDR3 is TGTGCCAGCAGGGACAGCCCGAACACTGAAGCTTTCTTT.

V usage is TRBV11-3 and J usage is TRBJ2-5; 12 bases line up with TRBD2. This CDR3 has 19 residues. With 4 bases clipped from V and 4 bases from J, the junction kept 16 bases outside the gene matches. Germline assignment: CDR1 SGHNT and CDR2 YENEEA. The CDR3 region has the DNA TGTGCCAGCAGCTCCGAAGCGGGGGGGGCTAGCGGGGGGGCAGAGACCCAGTACTTC. It specifies CASSSEAGGASGGAETQYF. The whole variable domain, remainder taken from reference TRBV11-3 and TRBJ2-5, is EAGVVQSPRYKIIEKKQPVAFWCNPISGHNTLYWYLQNLGQGPELLIRYENEEAVDDSQLPKDRFSAERLKGVDSTLKIQPAELGDSAVYLCASSSEAGGASGGAETQYFGPGTRLLVL.